The clone carrying this T cell receptor (beta chain) occurred once. The antigen is unknown. Trimming took off 1 base at V and 4 bases at J, with 18 bases between the two ends. The CDR3 totals 17 residues. Germline CDR1 KGHDR, CDR2 SFDVKD. These data come from a study of metastatic and nonmetastatic thyroid tumors. Looking at the study overall: Across blood and tumor or nodule tissue, repertoires from malignant and benign thyroid patients were compared with one another. Study results and caveats: Benign nodules were reported to have significantly lower TCR beta diversity than malignant thyroid tumors, in blood and tumor.

MiXCR re-clonotyped the PCR reads for TCRdb. This sample has about 39,000 clones, with roughly 15% found just once. Thyroid surgery was preceded by no treatment in any patient. Specimen: blood. This TCR derives from a female donor with papillary thyroid cancer or a benign thyroid nodule (not recorded which). Some clones in this sample may be carry-over from other donors' samples. The chain uses TRBV24-1 and TRBJ1-2; D is unresolved. In DNA form, the CDR3 reads TGTGCCACCAGTGATTTCAGCCTAGGGCTCTCGTTCTATGGCTACACCTTC. Residues: CATSDFSLGLSFYGYTF.